The T cell receptor beta chain under discussion was sequenced for a study of human T cells and chemical hapten exposure. Study outcomes and limitations: Expanded TCRs were compared with controls, and the expanded TCRs formed significantly more large CDR3 similarity clusters.

Of note for this clonotype: Its matching antigen is unknown.

TCRdb redid the calling of the RACE reads with MiXCR, one entry per CDR3 protein. The profile covers about 400,000 distinct CDR3 sequences, with nearly 6.5% appearing a single time and about 5.6% taken by the ten largest. Specified time point: patch test 2, 6 weeks after DPC sensitization. Treatment: therapeutic diphenylcyclopropenone sensitization with weekly scalp DPC. Blood draws came before every patch-test application. Unfractionated whole blood was the source of the extracted total RNA. V lost 0 bases and J lost 3, with 12 bases in between. The CDR3 length is 15 residues. Germline CDR1 reads LGHNA; CDR2 reads YSLEER.

This specimen was whole blood, taken in connection with sensitization to the hapten diphenylcyclopropenone (DPC). V is TRBV4-3 and J is TRBJ2-7; D may be TRBD1 or TRBD2 (6 bases each). This TCR was recovered from a woman aged 18-29 years with alopecia areata. Some clones in this sample may be carry-over from other donors' samples. The CDR3: CASSQDAEGGYEQYF. DNA for the CDR3: TGCGCCAGCAGCCAAGACGCGGAGGGGGGCTACGAGCAGTACTTC.